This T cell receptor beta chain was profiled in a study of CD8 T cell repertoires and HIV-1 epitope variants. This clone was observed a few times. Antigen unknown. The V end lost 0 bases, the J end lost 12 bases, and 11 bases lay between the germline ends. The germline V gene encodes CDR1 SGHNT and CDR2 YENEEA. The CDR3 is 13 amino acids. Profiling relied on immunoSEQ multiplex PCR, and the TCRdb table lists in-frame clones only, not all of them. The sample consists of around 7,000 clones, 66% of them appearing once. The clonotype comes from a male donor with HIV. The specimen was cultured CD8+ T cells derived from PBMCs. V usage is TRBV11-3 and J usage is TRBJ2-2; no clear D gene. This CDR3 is CASSLESSSKLFF. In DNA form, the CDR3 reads TGTGCCAGCAGCTTAGAATCAAGTTCCAAGCTGTTTTTT.